This TCR beta chain was documented in a study of CD8 T cells in ankylosing spondylitis. Whole-study results and caveats: Characteristic of ankylosing spondylitis blood, it appeared, was a TCR beta motif comprising about eight highly homologous variants. Disease-associated clonotypes exhibited CD8+ identity and were relatively infrequent in peripheral blood. Disease-linked clones reportedly showed significant enrichment in matched ankylosing spondylitis synovial fluid.

In regard to this clonotype: No antigen is known for it.

Trimming removed 6 bases from V and 8 bases from J; junction bases left unmatched: 10. This CDR3 is built from 15 residues. The TCR beta libraries were generated through quantitative 5'-RACE incorporating molecular barcodes. TCRdb reanalysed the 5' RACE reads using MiXCR and keeps one entry per CDR3 protein. The sample records 500,000 to 550,000 distinct CDR3 sequences, about an eighth being singletons. V usage is TRBV12-3 or TRBV12-4 and J usage is TRBJ1-6; TRBD1 agrees at 7 bases. What was sequenced was blood, either unsorted or a sorted T cell fraction (not recorded which). The receptor's source is a male donor with ankylosing spondylitis. The CDR3 reads CASSPRGGADSPLHF. CDR3 DNA: TGTGCCAGCAGCCCACGAGGGGGCGCGGATTCACCCCTCCACTTT.